This T cell receptor (beta chain) was sequenced in a study of graft-versus-host responses after intestinal transplantation. Across the study: Tacrolimus and steroids were given for two to three years to all recipients after anti-thymocyte globulin induction.

As for this clone: What it binds is unknown.

Method: immunoSEQ multiplex PCR; TCRdb's copy keeps in-frame clones and lacks some. There are tens of thousands of clones in the sample; 85% to 90% occur only once, and approximately 0.35% lies in the top ten. Trimming removed 3 bases at V and 7 bases at J, with 6 bases between. The CDR3 spans 12 residues. The germline gives CDR1 LNHNV, CDR2 YYDKDF (reference sequence). The V and J genes are TRBV15 and TRBJ2-2; D is undetermined. Sequences were derived from unstimulated CD4+ T cells sorted from spleen or lymph node cells, sampled before intestinal transplant. The clonotype comes from a human donor who received an intestinal transplant. The CDR3 DNA reads as TGTGCCACCAGCAGGATCGGCGGGGAGCTGTTTTTT. This sequence encodes CATSRIGGELFF.